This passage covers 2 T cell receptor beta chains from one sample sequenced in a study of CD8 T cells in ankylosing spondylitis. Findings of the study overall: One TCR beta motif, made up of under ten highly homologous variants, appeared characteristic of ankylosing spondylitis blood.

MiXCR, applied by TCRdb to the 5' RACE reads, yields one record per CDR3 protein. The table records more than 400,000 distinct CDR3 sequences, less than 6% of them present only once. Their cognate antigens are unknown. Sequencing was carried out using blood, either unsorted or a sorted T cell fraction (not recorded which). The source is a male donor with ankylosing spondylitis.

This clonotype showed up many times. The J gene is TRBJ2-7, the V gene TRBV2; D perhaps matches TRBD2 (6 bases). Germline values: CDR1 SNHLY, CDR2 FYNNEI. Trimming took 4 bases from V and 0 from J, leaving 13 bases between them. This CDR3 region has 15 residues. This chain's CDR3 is CASSVRLASSYEQYF. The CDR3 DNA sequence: TGTGCCAGCAGTGTCAGGCTAGCGAGCTCCTACGAGCAGTACTTC.

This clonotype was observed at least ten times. The CDR3 DNA is TGCGCCAGCAGCCAAGTCGGGACTAGCGGGAGGAAATACGAGCAGTACTTC. This encodes CASSQVGTSGRKYEQYF. V is TRBV4-1 and J is TRBJ2-7; TRBD2 matches at 15 bases. V lost 1 base and J lost 4; bases outside the gene matches: 5. Germline CDR1 reads MGHRA; CDR2 reads YSYEKL. The CDR3 totals 17 residues.